This is a list of T cell receptor beta chains from one sample in a study of molecular identifiers for immune sequencing clone quantification. TCRdb re-analysed the PCR reads in MiXCR, keeping a single row per CDR3 protein. The sample has about 510,000 distinct CDR3 sequences, 20% to 25% seen once. Sequenced input: naive CD8+ T cells from blood, with Jurkat cell RNA spiked in. The receptors originated from a human donor in good health. Some libraries in this study had Jurkat cell RNA spiked in. The conserved cysteine and the conserved F or W are not part of the CDR3 here.

v_call cdr3_aa
TRBV11-2 ASSSRDLGPDEQF
TRBV27 ASSRGLAGADTQY
TRBV7-9 ASSEGQLISGNTIY
TRBV10-3 AISEFEGYSNQPQH
TRBV3-1 ASSQGIRGLTDTQY
TRBV5-5 ASSLGGPTYQETQY
TRBV30 AWSIGQIYGYT
TRBV30 AYNRGARETQY
TRBV5-1 ASSVTGRGGTEAF
TRBV6-5 ASSYGPSGIGYEQY
TRBV7-9 ASSLEAGMNTEAF
TRBV12-5 ASGLVKTNTEAF
TRBV7-9 ASSFGTGGEETRY
TRBV6-6 ASSYPTGAVLWTGELF
TRBV10-3 AISESGGRAEAF
TRBV4-3 AGSQGVGQVYGYT
TRBV19 ASSMGDVQETQY
TRBV19 ASYGGSGNEQF
TRBV3-1 ASSQFVSGNQPQH
TRBV7-2 ASSFSRPTSGTVPDTQY
TRBV27 ASTAEGGAVRYNEQF
TRBV5-6 ASSYGTAARQLNTEAF
TRBV11-2 ASISGTDTQY
TRBV7-9 ASSLASLYGYT
TRBV4-3 ASSQGTGGTSEQY
TRBV11-2 ASSSGQGSNEQF
TRBV9 ASSGDQGQGYMEQY
TRBV28 ASSDGGDTQY
TRBV6-5 ASSPRGLREILSYEQY
TRBV6-6 ASSYSWASGSGFGDNEQF
TRBV20-1 SVRVSYEQY
TRBV12-3/TRBV12-4 ASSSSGRPYNEQF
TRBV11-2 ASSWGQVLETQY
TRBV30 ACWGGLGEQY
TRBV20-1 SARGLAAYEQY
TRBV4-3 ASSPSPSGSPYEQY
TRBV9 ASSGGGALSSPYNEQF
TRBV4-1 ASSQVYTGTETQY
TRBV14 ASSQDPTLGELF
TRBV30 ALSPFGGQWDQPQH
TRBV12-3/TRBV12-4 ASTQLGGGLH
TRBV27 ASRPQMNTEAF
TRBV11-2 ASSSWPGLVTDTQY
TRBV27 ASSPRDGGYEQY
TRBV11-2 ASSLEIGTRYEQY
TRBV9 ASRSGPGTEAF